The rows below give T cell receptor beta chains drawn from one sample of a study of type 1 regulatory T cells. Antigens of these TCRs are unknown. TCRdb reanalysed the reads using MiXCR and keeps one entry per CDR3 protein. Of about 67,000 distinct CDR3 sequences listed, about 48% are singletons. The specimen was cultured non-Tr1 T cells, either the whole culture or a sorted T cell fraction (not recorded which). These receptor sequences come from a human donor in good health. CDR3s include the opening cysteine and the closing phenylalanine or tryptophan.

v_call: TRBV4-1
cdr3_length: 14
cdr3_aa: CASSQPDRGDGYTF

v_call: TRBV21-1
cdr3_length: 14
cdr3_aa: CASSRGSEYQPQHF

v_call: TRBV28
cdr3_length: 16
cdr3_aa: CASSPGGGQHLYEQYF

v_call: TRBV5-4
cdr3_length: 12
cdr3_aa: CASSLTGAEAFF

v_call: TRBV27
cdr3_length: 14
cdr3_aa: CASSLRLSTDTQYF

v_call: TRBV27
cdr3_length: 16
cdr3_aa: CASSPRGGGQAIPQHF

v_call: TRBV13
cdr3_length: 14
cdr3_aa: CASSLDSTTGKQYF

v_call: TRBV4-1
cdr3_length: 16
cdr3_aa: CASSPPGTSGKETQYF

v_call: TRBV7-2
cdr3_length: 17
cdr3_aa: CASSLISGGNRYNEQFF

v_call: TRBV5-4
cdr3_length: 14
cdr3_aa: CASSLRGGTDTQYF

v_call: TRBV7-2
cdr3_length: 16
cdr3_aa: CASSHTTSGGSYEQYF

v_call: TRBV5-1
cdr3_length: 16
cdr3_aa: CASSSPRPGGQGTQYF

v_call: TRBV7-2
cdr3_length: 16
cdr3_aa: CASSSNSGTMQETQYF

v_call: TRBV12-3/TRBV12-4
cdr3_length: 13
cdr3_aa: CASSSGGETTQYF

v_call: TRBV20-1
cdr3_length: 15
cdr3_aa: CSAAHVGLGNYGYTF

v_call: TRBV28
cdr3_length: 15
cdr3_aa: CASRHGGGYNSPLHF

v_call: TRBV10-3
cdr3_length: 14
cdr3_aa: CASQAGGSQETQYF

v_call: TRBV12-3/TRBV12-4
cdr3_length: 17
cdr3_aa: CASSPPKAGGPGNEQFF

v_call: TRBV4-1
cdr3_length: 17
cdr3_aa: CASSLGGTSGAYNEQFF

v_call: TRBV9
cdr3_length: 15
cdr3_aa: CASSVGGGYTGELFF

v_call: TRBV4-2
cdr3_length: 15
cdr3_aa: CASSQSSPLSGGYTF

v_call: TRBV5-6
cdr3_length: 15
cdr3_aa: CASSSKAGGGETQYF

v_call: TRBV7-2
cdr3_length: 16
cdr3_aa: CASSTPENKGGNTIYF

v_call: TRBV11-2
cdr3_length: 16
cdr3_aa: CASSLAGGGNYNEQFF

v_call: TRBV7-2
cdr3_length: 15
cdr3_aa: CASSLFPDKTYEQYF

v_call: TRBV9
cdr3_length: 15
cdr3_aa: CASSVGGGKQETQYF

v_call: TRBV20-1
cdr3_length: 15
cdr3_aa: CSAAAPGTGVETQYF

v_call: TRBV7-2
cdr3_length: 13
cdr3_aa: CASSFSGNTEAFF

v_call: TRBV5-1
cdr3_length: 15
cdr3_aa: CASSPGGAGNNEQFF

v_call: TRBV15
cdr3_length: 13
cdr3_aa: CATSSPSYTEAFF

v_call: TRBV7-2
cdr3_length: 12
cdr3_aa: CASSSEGYIQYF

v_call: TRBV20-1
cdr3_length: 14
cdr3_aa: CSAISGGPTDTQYF